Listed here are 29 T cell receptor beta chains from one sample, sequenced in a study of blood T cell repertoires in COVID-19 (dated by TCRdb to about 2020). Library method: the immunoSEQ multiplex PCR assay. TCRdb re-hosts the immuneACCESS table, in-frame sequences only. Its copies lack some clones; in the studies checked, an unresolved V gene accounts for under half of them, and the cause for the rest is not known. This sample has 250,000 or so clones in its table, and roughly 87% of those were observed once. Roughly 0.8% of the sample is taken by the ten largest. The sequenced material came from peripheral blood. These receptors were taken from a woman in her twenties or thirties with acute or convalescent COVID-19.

The CDR3 nucleotides are TGCAGCGTTGGCACCGGCGGGACGTCCTACGAGCAGTACTTC. This sequence encodes CSVGTGGTSYEQYF. The V gene is TRBV29-1, the J gene TRBJ2-7, with a weak D call TRBD2 (6 bases). Trimming removed 4 bases at V and 1 base at J, with 14 bases between. Germline V gene lookup returns CDR1 SQVTM and CDR2 ANQGSEA. The CDR3 loop spans 14 amino acids.

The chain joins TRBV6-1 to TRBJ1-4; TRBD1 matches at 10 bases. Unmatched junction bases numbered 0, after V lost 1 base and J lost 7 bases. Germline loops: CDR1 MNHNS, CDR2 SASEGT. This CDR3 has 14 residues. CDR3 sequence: CASSEGTGGEKLFF. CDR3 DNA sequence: TGTGCCAGCAGTGAAGGGACAGGGGGTGAAAAACTGTTTTTT.

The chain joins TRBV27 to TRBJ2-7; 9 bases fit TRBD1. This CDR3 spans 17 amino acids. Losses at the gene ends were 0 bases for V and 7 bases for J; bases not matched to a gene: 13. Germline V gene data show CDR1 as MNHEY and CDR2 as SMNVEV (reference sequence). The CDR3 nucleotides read TGTGCCAGCAGTTTATCGGCCCTCAAATCACAGGGGGCAGAGCAGTACTTC. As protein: CASSLSALKSQGAEQYF.

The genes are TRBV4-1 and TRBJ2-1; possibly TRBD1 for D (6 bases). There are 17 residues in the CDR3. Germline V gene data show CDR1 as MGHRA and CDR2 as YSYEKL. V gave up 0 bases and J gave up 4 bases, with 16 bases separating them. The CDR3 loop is CASSQDRVRTVYNEQFF. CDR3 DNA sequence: TGCGCCAGCAGCCAAGATCGGGTCCGGACAGTGTACAATGAGCAGTTCTTC.

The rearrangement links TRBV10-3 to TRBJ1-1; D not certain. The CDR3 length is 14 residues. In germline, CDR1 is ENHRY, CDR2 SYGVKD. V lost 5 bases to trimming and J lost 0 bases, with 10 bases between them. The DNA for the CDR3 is TGTGCCATCAGTTTGAACAAAGTGAACACTGAAGCTTTCTTT. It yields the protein CAISLNKVNTEAFF.

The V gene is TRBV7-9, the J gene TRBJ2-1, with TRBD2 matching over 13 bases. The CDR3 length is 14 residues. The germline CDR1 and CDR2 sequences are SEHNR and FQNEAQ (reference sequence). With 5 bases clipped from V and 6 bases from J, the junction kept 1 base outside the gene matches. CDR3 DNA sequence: TGTGCCAGCAGCCGGACTAGCGGGGGCAATGAGCAGTTCTTC. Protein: CASSRTSGGNEQFF.

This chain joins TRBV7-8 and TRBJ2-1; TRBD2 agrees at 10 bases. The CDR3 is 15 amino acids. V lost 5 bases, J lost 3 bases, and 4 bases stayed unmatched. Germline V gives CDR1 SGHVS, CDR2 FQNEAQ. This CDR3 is CASSPLAGVYNEQFF. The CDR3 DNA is TGTGCCAGCAGCCCGCTAGCGGGAGTCTACAATGAGCAGTTCTTC. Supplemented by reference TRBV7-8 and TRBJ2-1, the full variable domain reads GAGVSQSPRYKVAKRGQDVALRCDPISGHVSLFWYQQALGQGPEFLTYFQNEAQLDKSGLPSDRFFAERPEGSVSTLKIQRTQQEDSAVYLCASSPLAGVYNEQFFGPGTRLTVL.

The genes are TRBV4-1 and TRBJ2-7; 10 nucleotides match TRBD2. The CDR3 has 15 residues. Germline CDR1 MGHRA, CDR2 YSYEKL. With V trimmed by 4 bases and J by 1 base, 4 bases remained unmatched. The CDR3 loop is CASSRSGLASYEQYF. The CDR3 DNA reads TGCGCCAGCAGCCGATCGGGACTAGCGTCCTACGAGCAGTACTTC.

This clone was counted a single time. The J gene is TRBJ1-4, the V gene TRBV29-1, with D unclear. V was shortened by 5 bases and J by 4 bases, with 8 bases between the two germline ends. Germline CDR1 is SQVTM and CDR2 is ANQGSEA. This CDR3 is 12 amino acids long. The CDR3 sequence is CSVRYINEKLFF. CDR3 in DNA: TGCAGCGTTCGTTATATTAATGAAAAACTGTTTTTT.

In nucleotides, the CDR3 is TGCGCCAGCAGCTTCGGACTAGCGGGAACATCACCTAGCGAGCAGTACTTC. It codes for CASSFGLAGTSPSEQYF. The chain is built from TRBV5-1 and TRBJ2-7; 12 positions match TRBD2. V shed 2 bases, J shed 6 bases, and the junction held 12 bases outside the gene matches. Per germline, CDR1 SGHRS and CDR2 YFSETQ. The length of the CDR3 is 17 residues.

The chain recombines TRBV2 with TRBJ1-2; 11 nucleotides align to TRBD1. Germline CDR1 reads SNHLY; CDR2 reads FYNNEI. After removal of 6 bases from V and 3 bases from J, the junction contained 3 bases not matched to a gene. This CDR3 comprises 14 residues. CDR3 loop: CASSPGQGDYGYTF. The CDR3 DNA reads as TGTGCCAGCAGCCCGGGACAGGGGGACTATGGCTACACCTTC.

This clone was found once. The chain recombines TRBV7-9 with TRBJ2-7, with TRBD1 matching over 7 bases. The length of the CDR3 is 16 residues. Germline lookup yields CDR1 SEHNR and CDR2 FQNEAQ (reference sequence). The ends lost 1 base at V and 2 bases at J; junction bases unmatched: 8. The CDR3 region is CASSLGPGTATYEQYF. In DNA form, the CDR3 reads TGTGCCAGCAGCTTAGGCCCCGGGACAGCTACCTACGAGCAGTACTTC.

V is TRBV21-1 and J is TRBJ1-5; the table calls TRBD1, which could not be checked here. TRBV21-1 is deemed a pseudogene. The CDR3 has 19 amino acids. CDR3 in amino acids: CASSNQQIPGDRRDQPQHF. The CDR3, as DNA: TGTGCCAGCAGCAATCAACAAATTCCCGGGGACAGGAGAGATCAGCCCCAGCATTTT.

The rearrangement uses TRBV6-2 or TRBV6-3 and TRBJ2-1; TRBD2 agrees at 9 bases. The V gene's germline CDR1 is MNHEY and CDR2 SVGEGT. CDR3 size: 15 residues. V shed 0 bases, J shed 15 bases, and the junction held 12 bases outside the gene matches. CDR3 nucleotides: TGTGCCAGCAGTTACTCGGAATCCCGAGCGGGAGGTTTGTTCTTC. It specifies CASSYSESRAGGLFF.

The CDR3 is CAISAISGVGTIYF. CDR3 nucleotides: TGTGCCATCAGCGCAATTTCCGGGGTCGGGACCATATATTTT. The rearrangement joins TRBV10-3 to TRBJ1-3, with D hard to call. The germline CDR1 and CDR2 sequences are ENHRY and SYGVKD. CDR3 length equals 14 residues. V lost 6 bases and J lost 10, with 19 bases in between.

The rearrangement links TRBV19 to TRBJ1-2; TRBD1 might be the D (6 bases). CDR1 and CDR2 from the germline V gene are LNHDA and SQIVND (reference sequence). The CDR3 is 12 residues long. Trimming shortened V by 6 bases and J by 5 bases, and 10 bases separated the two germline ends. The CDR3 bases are TGTGCCAGTAGCCAGGGGTTATATGGCTACACCTTC. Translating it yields CASSQGLYGYTF. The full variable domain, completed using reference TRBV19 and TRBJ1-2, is DGGITQSPKYLFRKEGQNVTLSCEQNLNHDAMYWYRQDPGQGLRLIYYSQIVNDFQKGDIAEGYSVSREKKESFPLTVTSAQKNPTAFYLCASSQGLYGYTFGSGTRLTVV.

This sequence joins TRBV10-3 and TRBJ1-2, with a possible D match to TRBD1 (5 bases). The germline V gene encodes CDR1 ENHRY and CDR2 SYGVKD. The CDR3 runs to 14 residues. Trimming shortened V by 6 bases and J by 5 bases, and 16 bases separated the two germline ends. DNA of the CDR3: TGTGCCATCAGCGACCTACAGGCGGTATATGGCTACACCTTC. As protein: CAISDLQAVYGYTF.

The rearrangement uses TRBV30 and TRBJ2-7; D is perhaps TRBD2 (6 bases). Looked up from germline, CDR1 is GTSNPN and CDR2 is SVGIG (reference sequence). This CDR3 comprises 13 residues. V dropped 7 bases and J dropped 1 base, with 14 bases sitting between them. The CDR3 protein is CASTPTSSYEQYF. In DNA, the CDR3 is TGTGCCTCTACCCCGACTAGTTCCTACGAGCAGTACTTC.

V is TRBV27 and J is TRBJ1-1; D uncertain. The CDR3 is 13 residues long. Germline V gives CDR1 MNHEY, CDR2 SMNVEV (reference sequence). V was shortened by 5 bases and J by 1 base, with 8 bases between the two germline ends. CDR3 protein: CASSEDWNTEAFF. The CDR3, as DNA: TGTGCCAGCAGTGAGGACTGGAACACTGAAGCTTTCTTT.

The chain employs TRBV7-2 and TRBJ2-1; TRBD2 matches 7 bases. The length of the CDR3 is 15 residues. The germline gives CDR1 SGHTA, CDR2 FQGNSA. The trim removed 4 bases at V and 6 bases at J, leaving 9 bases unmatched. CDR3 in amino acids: CASSSRTSRANEQFF. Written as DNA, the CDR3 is TGTGCCAGCAGCTCACGGACTAGTAGGGCCAATGAGCAGTTCTTC.

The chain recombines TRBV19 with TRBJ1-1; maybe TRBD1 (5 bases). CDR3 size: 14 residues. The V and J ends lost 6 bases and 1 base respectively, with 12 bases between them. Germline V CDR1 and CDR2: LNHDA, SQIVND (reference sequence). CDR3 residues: CASSTRTPNTEAFF. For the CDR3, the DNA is TGTGCCAGTAGCACCCGGACACCGAACACTGAAGCTTTCTTT.

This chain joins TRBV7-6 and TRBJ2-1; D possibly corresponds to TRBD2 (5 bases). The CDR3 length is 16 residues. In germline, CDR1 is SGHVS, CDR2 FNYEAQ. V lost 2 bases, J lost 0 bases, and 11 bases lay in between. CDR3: CASSLIPGNSYNEQFF. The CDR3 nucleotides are TGTGCCAGCAGCTTAATTCCGGGGAACTCCTACAATGAGCAGTTCTTC.

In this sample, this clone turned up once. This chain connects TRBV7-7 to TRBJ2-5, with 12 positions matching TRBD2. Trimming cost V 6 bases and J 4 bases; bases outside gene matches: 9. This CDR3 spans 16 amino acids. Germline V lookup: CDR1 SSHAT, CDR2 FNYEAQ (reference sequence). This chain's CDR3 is CASSLAGGTGLETQYF. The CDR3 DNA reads TGTGCCAGCAGTCTAGCGGGAGGGACTGGGTTAGAGACCCAGTACTTC.

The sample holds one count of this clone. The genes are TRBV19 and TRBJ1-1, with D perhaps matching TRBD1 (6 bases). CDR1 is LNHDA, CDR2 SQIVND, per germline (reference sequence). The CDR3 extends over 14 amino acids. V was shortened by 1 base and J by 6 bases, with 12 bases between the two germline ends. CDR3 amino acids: CASSIVPSGAEAFF. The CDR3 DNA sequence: TGTGCCAGTAGTATAGTTCCGTCAGGGGCTGAAGCTTTCTTT. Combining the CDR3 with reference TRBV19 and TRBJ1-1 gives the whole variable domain DGGITQSPKYLFRKEGQNVTLSCEQNLNHDAMYWYRQDPGQGLRLIYYSQIVNDFQKGDIAEGYSVSREKKESFPLTVTSAQKNPTAFYLCASSIVPSGAEAFFGQGTRLTVV.

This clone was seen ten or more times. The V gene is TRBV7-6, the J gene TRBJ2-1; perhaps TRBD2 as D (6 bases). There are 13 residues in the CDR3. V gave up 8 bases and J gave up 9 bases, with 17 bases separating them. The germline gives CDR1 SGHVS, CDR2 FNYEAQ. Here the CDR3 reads CASSLRRGAEQFF. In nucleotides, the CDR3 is TGTGCCAGCTCCCTGCGGAGGGGCGCTGAGCAGTTCTTC.

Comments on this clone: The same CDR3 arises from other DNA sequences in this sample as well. CDR3 region: CASSFGTGNQPQHF. CDR3 sequence (DNA): TGTGCCAGCAGTTTCGGGACAGGCAATCAGCCCCAGCATTTT. The J gene is TRBJ1-5, the V gene TRBV27; 7 bases are a match to TRBD1. V lost 3 bases to trimming and J lost 2 bases; unmatched junction nucleotides: 1. The CDR3 totals 14 residues. CDR1 is MNHEY, CDR2 SMNVEV, per germline (reference sequence).

In DNA form, the CDR3 reads TGCGCCAGCAGCTTGGCGGGGACTGGCTACGAGCAGTACTTC. Translated: CASSLAGTGYEQYF. The chain joins TRBV5-1 to TRBJ2-7; the D gene is possibly TRBD2 (6 bases). This CDR3 contains 14 residues. Trimming took 0 bases from V and 3 from J, leaving 10 bases between them. Germline assignment: CDR1 SGHRS and CDR2 YFSETQ.

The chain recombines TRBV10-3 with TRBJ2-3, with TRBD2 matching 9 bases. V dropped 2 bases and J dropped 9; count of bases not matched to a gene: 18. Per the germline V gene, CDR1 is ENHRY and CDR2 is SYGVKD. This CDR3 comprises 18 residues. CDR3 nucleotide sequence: TGTGCCATCAGTGAGACCCCCAGGGCGGGGGGGAGAGTAGTCACGCAGTATTTT. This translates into CAISETPRAGGRVVTQYF.

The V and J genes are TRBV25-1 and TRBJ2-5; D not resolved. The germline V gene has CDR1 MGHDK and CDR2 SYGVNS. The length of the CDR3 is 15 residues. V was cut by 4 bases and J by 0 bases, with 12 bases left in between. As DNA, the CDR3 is TGTGCCAGCAGTGGGATAGCAGTGTACCAAGAGACCCAGTACTTC. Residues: CASSGIAVYQETQYF. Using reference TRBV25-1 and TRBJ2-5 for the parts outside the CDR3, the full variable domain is EADIYQTPRYLVIGTGKKITLECSQTMGHDKMYWYQQDPGMELHLIHYSYGVNSTEKGDLSSESTVSRIRTEHFPLTLESARPSHTSQYLCASSGIAVYQETQYFGPGTRLLVL.